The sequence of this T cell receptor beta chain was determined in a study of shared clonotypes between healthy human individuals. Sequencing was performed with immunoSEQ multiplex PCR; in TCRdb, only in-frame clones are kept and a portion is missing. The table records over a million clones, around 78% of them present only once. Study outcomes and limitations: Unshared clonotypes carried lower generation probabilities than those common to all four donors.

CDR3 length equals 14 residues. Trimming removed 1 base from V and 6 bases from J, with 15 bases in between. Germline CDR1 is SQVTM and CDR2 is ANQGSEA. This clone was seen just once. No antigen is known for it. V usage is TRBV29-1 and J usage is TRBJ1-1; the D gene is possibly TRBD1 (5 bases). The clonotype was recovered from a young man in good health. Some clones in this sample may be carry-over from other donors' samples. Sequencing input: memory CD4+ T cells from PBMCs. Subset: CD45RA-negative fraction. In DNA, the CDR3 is TGCAGCGTTGAAGGGATGCGGGGGGACGCTGAAGCTTTCTTT. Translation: CSVEGMRGDAEAFF.